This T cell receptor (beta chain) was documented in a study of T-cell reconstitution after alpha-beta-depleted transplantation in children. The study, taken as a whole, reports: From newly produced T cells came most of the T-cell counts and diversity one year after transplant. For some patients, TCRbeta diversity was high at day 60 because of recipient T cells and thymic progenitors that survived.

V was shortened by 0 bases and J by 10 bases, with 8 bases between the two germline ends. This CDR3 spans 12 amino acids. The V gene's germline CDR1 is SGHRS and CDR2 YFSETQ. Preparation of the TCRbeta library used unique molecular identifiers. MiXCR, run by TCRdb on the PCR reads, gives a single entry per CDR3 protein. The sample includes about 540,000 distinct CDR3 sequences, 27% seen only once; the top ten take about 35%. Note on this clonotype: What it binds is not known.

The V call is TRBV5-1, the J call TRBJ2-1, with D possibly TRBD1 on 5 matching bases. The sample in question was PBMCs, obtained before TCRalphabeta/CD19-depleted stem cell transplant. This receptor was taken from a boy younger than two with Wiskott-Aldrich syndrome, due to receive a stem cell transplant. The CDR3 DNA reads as TGCGCCAGCAGCTTGGGTCCAGGGGAGCAGTTCTTC. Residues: CASSLGPGEQFF.